This TCR beta chain was found in a study of blood T cell repertoires in COVID-19. Turning to the study itself: Some COVID-19 samples were acute and others convalescent; all came from the United States, Italy and Spain. T cells, B-cell-depleted T cells, or PBMCs provided the cDNA or gDNA that served as material.

In the original workflow: The authors estimated nucleated cell counts from reference gene primer amplification. The table came from immunoSEQ multiplex PCR; TCRdb's copy has only in-frame clones and leaves some out. The DNA was the basis for D and trimming; V, J and clone size are from that table. Counted here are 200,000 to 250,000 clones, 85% occurring once; the ten biggest clones make up around 2.9%. V dropped 5 bases and J dropped 0 bases, with 8 bases sitting between them. The CDR3 has 14 residues. Germline assignment: CDR1 LNHNV and CDR2 YYDKDF (reference sequence). This sequence originates from a man aged 50 to 59 who had recovered from COVID-19. Specimen: peripheral blood. The chain recombines TRBV15 with TRBJ2-1, with D possibly matching TRBD2 (6 bases). The CDR3 DNA is TGTGCCACCAGCTCCGGGAGCTCCTACAATGAGCAGTTCTTC. Protein product: CATSSGSSYNEQFF.